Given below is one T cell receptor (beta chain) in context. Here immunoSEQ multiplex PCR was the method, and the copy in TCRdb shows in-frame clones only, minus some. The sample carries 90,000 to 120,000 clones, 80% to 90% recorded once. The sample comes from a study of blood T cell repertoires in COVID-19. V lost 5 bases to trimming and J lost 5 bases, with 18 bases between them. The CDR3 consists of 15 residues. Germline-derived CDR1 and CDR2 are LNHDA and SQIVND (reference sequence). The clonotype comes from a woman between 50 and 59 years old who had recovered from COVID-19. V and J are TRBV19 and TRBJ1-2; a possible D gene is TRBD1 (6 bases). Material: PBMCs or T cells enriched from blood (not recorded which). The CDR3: CASSASQGGRYGYTF. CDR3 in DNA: TGTGCCAGTAGTGCTTCACAGGGTGGGCGGTATGGCTACACCTTC.